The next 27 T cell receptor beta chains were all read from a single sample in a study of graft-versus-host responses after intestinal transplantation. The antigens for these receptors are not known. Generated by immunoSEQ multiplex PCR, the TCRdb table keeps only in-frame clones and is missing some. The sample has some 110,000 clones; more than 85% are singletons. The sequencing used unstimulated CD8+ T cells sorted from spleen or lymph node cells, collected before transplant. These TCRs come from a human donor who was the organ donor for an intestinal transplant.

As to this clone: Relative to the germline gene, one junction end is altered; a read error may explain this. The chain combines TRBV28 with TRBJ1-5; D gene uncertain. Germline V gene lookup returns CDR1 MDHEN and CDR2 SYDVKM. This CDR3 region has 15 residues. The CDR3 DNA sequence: TGTGCCAGCATCGGACTTACAGATAGCGATCAGCCCCAGCATTTT. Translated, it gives CASIGLTDSDQPQHF.

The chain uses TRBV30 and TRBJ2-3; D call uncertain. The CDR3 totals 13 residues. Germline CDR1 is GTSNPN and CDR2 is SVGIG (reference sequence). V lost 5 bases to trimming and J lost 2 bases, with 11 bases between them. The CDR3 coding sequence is TGTGCCTGGGGTCTGGTGAACACAGATACGCAGTATTTT. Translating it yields CAWGLVNTDTQYF.

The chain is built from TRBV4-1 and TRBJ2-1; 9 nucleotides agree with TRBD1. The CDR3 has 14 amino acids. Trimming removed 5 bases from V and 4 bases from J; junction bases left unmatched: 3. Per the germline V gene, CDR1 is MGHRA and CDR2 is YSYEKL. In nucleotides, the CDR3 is TGCGCCAGCAGCTCCGGGACAGGGTACAATGAGCAGTTCTTC. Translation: CASSSGTGYNEQFF.

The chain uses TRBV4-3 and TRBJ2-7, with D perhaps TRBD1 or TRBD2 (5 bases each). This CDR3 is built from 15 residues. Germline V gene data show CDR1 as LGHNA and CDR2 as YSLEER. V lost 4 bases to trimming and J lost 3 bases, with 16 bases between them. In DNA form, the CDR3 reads TGCGCCAGCAGCCCAGGCCGGGGCGCGGGCTACGAGCAGTACTTC. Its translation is CASSPGRGAGYEQYF.

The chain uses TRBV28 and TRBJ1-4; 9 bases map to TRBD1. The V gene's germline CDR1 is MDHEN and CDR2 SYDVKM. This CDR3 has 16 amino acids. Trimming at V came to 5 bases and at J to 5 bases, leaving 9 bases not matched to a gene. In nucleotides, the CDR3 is TGTGCCAGCAGTGGGACAGGGCCCACTTTGAATGAAAAACTGTTTTTT. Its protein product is CASSGTGPTLNEKLFF.

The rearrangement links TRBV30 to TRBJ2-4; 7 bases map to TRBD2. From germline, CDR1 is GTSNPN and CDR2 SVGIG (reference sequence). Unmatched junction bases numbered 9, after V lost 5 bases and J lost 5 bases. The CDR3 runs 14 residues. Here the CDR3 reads CAWGEGQGQNIQYF. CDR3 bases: TGTGCCTGGGGGGAGGGGCAGGGCCAAAACATTCAGTACTTC.

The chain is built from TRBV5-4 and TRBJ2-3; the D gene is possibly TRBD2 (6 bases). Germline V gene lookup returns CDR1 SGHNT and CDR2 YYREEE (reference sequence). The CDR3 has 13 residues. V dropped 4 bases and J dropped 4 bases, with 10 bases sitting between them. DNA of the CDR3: TGTGCCAGCAGCAGGGAGGTGGCAGATACGCAGTATTTT. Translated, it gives CASSREVADTQYF. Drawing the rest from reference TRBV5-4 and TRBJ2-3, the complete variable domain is ETGVTQSPTHLIKTRGQQVTLRCSSQSGHNTVSWYQQALGQGPQFIFQYYREEENGRGNFPPRFSGLQFPNYSSELNVNALELDDSALYLCASSREVADTQYFGPGTRLTVL.

The CDR3 protein is CASSPGTF. CDR3 nucleotide sequence: TGTGCCAGCAGCCCTGGCACCTTC. This chain joins TRBV11-2 and TRBJ1-2; unclear D gene. The CDR3 sequence is 8 residues long. V lost 5 bases and J 13 bases, leaving 5 bases between the germline ends. The germline V gene encodes CDR1 SGHAT and CDR2 FQNNGV. Full variable domain (missing parts from reference TRBV11-2 and TRBJ1-2): EAGVAQSPRYKIIEKRQSVAFWCNPISGHATLYWYQQILGQGPKLLIQFQNNGVVDDSQLPKDRFSAERLKGVDSTLKIQPAKLEDSAVYLCASSPGTFGSGTRLTVV.

Written as DNA, the CDR3 is TGCGCCAGCAGCCAAGATTTCCCCGGGGAGTACTCTAACTATGGCTACACCTTC. Its protein product is CASSQDFPGEYSNYGYTF. V usage is TRBV4-3 and J usage is TRBJ1-2, with D unresolved. The V and J ends lost 0 bases and 0 bases respectively, with 17 bases between them. The CDR3 has 18 amino acids. The germline V gene has CDR1 LGHNA and CDR2 YSLEER.

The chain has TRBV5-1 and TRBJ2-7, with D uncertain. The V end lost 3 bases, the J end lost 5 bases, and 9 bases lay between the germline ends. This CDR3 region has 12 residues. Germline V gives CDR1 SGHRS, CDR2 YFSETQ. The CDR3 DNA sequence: TGCGCCAGCAGCTCTAATTGGAACGAGCAGTACTTC. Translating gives CASSSNWNEQYF.

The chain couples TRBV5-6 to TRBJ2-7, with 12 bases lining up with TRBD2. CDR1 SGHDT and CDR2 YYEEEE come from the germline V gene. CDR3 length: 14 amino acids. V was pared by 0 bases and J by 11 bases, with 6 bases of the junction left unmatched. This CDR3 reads CASSLASSGRAKYF. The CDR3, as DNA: TGTGCCAGCAGCTTGGCGTCTAGCGGGAGGGCCAAGTACTTC.

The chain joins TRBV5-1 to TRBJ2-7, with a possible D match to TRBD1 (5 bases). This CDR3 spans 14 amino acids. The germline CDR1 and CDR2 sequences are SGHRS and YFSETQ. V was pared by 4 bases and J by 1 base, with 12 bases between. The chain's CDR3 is CASSPGLGSYEQYF. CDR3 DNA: TGCGCCAGCAGCCCAGGGCTGGGGTCCTACGAGCAGTACTTC.

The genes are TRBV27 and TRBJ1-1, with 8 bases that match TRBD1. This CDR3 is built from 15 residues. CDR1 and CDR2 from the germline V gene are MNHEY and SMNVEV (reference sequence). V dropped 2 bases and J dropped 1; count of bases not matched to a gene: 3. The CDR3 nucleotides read TGTGCCAGCAGTTTACACAGGGGGGGGAACACTGAAGCTTTCTTT. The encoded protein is CASSLHRGGNTEAFF.

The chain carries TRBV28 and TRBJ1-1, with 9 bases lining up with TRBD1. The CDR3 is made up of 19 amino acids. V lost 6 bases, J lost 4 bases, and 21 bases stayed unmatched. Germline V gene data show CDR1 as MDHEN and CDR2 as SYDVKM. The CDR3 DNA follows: TGTGCCAGCAGCCTCCTCCTCATAAAAGACAGGGGGACGGGCACTGAAGCTTTCTTT. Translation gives CASSLLLIKDRGTGTEAFF. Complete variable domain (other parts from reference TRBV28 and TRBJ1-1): DVKVTQSSRYLVKRTGEKVFLECVQDMDHENMFWYRQDPGLGLRLIYFSYDVKMKEKGDIPEGYSVSREKKERFSLILESASTNQTSMYLCASSLLLIKDRGTGTEAFFGQGTRLTVV.

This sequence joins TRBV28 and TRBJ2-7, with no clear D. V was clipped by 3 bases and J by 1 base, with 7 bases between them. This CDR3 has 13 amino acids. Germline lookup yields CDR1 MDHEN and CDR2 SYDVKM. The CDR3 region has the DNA TGTGCCAGCAGTTTCCTCCCTTCCTACGAGCAGTACTTC. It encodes CASSFLPSYEQYF.

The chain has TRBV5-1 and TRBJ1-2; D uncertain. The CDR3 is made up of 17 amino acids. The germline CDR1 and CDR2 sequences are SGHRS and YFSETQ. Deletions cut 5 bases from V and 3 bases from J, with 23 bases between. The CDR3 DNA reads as TGCGCCAGCAGAGTTGCCTCGGGCTATCTTCCGCACTATGGCTACACCTTC. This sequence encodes CASRVASGYLPHYGYTF.

The CDR3 loop reads CASTKNRGSSYNEQFF. The CDR3 DNA reads TGTGCCAGCACCAAAAACAGGGGGAGCTCCTACAATGAGCAGTTCTTC. This rearrangement joins TRBV7-9 to TRBJ2-1, with 8 bases that match TRBD1. The CDR3 length is 16 residues. Germline CDR1 and CDR2: SEHNR and FQNEAQ (reference sequence). Trimming took 7 bases from V and 0 from J; bases not matched to a gene: 8.

CDR3 residues: CASRDSGSSYNEQFF. CDR3 nucleotides: TGTGCCAGTAGAGACAGCGGGAGCTCCTACAATGAGCAGTTCTTC. The genes are TRBV19 and TRBJ2-1, with 8 positions matching TRBD2. With 6 bases clipped from V and 0 bases from J, the junction kept 4 bases outside the gene matches. This CDR3 has 15 residues. Germline values: CDR1 LNHDA, CDR2 SQIVND (reference sequence).

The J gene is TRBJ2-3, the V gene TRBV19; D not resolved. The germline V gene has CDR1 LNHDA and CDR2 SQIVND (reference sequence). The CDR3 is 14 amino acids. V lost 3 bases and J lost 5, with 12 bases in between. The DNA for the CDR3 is TGTGCCAGTAGTATGGGTCCAGTTGAAGATACGCAGTATTTT. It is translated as CASSMGPVEDTQYF. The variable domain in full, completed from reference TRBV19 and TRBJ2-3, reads DGGITQSPKYLFRKEGQNVTLSCEQNLNHDAMYWYRQDPGQGLRLIYYSQIVNDFQKGDIAEGYSVSREKKESFPLTVTSAQKNPTAFYLCASSMGPVEDTQYFGPGTRLTVL.

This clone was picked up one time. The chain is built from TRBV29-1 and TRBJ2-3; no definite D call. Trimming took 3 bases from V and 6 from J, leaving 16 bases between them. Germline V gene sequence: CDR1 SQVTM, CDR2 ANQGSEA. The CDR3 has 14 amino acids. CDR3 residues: CSVDGLKVRDTQYF. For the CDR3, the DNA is TGCAGCGTTGATGGGCTCAAGGTCCGGGATACGCAGTATTTT.

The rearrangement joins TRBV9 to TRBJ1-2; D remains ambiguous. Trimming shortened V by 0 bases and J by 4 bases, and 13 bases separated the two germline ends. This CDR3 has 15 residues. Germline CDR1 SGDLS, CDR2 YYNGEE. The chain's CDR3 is CASSVGGSYSYGYTF. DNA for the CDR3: TGTGCCAGCAGCGTAGGAGGGAGTTATAGCTATGGCTACACCTTC.

CDR3: CASSPGQIPYEQYF. In nucleotides, the CDR3 is TGTGCCAGCAGCCCAGGACAGATTCCCTACGAGCAGTACTTC. The chain carries TRBV9 and TRBJ2-7, with D perhaps matching TRBD1 (6 bases). Germline V CDR1 and CDR2: SGDLS, YYNGEE. CDR3 length equals 14 residues. Trimming left V 4 bases short and J 2 bases short, with 13 bases between.

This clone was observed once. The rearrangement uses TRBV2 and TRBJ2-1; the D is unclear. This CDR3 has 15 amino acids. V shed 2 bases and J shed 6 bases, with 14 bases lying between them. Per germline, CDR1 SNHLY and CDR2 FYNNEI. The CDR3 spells CASSEIVGPFNEQFF. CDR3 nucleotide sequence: TGTGCCAGCAGTGAAATTGTCGGGCCTTTCAATGAGCAGTTCTTC.

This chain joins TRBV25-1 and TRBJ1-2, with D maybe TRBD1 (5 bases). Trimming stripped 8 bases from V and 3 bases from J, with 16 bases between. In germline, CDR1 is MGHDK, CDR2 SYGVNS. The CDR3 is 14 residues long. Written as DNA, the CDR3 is TGTGCCAGCGGAGACTGGGGACGAGACTATGGCTACACCTTC. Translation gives CASGDWGRDYGYTF.

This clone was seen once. As DNA, the CDR3 is TGTGCCAGCAGCTTTGCGTGGAGCTCCTACAATGAGCAGTTCTTC. It encodes CASSFAWSSYNEQFF. The chain combines TRBV11-2 with TRBJ2-1; the D is unclear. The CDR3 is 15 amino acids. The V end was cut by 3 bases, the J end by 0 bases, with 9 bases between. Germline-derived CDR1 and CDR2 are SGHAT and FQNNGV.

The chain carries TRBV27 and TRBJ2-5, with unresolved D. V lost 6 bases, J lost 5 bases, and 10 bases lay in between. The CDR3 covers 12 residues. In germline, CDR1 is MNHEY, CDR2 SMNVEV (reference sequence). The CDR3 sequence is CASSNSGETQYF. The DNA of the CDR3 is TGTGCCAGCAGCAATTCGGGCGAGACCCAGTACTTC.

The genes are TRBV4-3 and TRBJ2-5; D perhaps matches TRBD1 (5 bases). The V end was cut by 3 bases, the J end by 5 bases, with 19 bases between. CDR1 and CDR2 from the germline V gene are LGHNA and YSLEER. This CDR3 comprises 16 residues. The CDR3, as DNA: TGCGCCAGCAGCCAGGGTATGGGGCAGGGCCGCGAGACCCAGTACTTC. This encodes CASSQGMGQGRETQYF.